The sequence of this T cell receptor (beta chain) was determined in a study of T and B cells in COVID-19 patients. Study background: At median age about 31 years, recovered patients were younger than active-infection patients at about 62. Whole-study findings and limits: In COVID-19 patients, T cell receptor beta variable and joining gene use was reportedly strongly skewed.

This clonotype came up a few times. The target antigen is unknown. Each TRB amplification used about 250-550 ng of genomic DNA from blood. TRB rearrangements were amplified by multiplex PCR with BIOMED2 TRB-A/B primers. TCRdb reprocessed the multiplex PCR reads via MiXCR and lists one record per CDR3 protein. This sample has around 20,000 distinct CDR3 sequences, with under 30% found just once. This receptor was identified in a human donor who had recovered from COVID-19. The source material was blood.

The CDR3 sequence is CAWSSSRTSGGTDTQYF. CDR3 bases: TGTGCCTGGAGTTCCTCTCGCACAAGCGGGGGCACAGATACGCAGTATTTT. V is TRBV30 and J is TRBJ2-3; 7 nucleotides match TRBD2. Germline CDR1 is GTSNPN and CDR2 is SVGIG (reference sequence). This CDR3 region has 17 residues. V lost 2 bases, J lost 1 base, and 12 bases stayed unmatched.